What follows describes a single T cell receptor beta chain. Original analysis: Reference gene primer amplification in the assay estimated nucleated cell counts. Using immunoSEQ multiplex PCR, the repertoire was profiled, and TCRdb retains in-frame clones only, with some absent. From that table come the V and J calls and clone size; the DNA was used to work out D and trimming. The sample holds 100,000 to 120,000 clones, nearly 80% seen once. The data were obtained in a study of blood T cell repertoires in COVID-19. Whole-study context: Donors in the United States, Italy and Spain gave samples during acute or convalescent COVID-19. From T cells, B-cell-depleted T cells, or PBMCs came the material, which was cDNA or gDNA.

Germline assignment: CDR1 SGHRS and CDR2 YFSETQ. With 4 bases clipped from V and 1 base from J, the junction kept 7 bases outside the gene matches. The CDR3 is made up of 15 amino acids. The material sequenced was peripheral blood. This clonotype originated in an elderly woman with active or convalescent COVID-19. V gene TRBV5-1 combines with J gene TRBJ1-1; TRBD1 agrees at 7 bases. This CDR3 is CASSGQAAGNTEAFF. The CDR3 DNA sequence: TGCGCCAGCAGCGGACAGGCGGCGGGGAACACTGAAGCTTTCTTT.